Listed below are T cell receptor beta chains from one sample, sequenced in a study of T cells in Graves' hyperthyroidism and ophthalmopathy. Using its own MiXCR run on the multiplex PCR reads, TCRdb lists one record per CDR3 protein. The sample has around 690,000 distinct CDR3 sequences; under 25% are singletons. Sequencing used blood. Receptors were obtained from a young man with Graves' ophthalmopathy. Both conserved end residues are part of each CDR3. The D gene is left open where the match is weak. Clone sizes are given selectively: once, few, many, or a class where the clone is expanded.

j_call: TRBJ2-3
clone_size: NA
v_call: TRBV5-1
d_call: NA
cdr3_aa: CASSPIGEKVDTQYF
cdr3_nt: TGCGCCAGCAGCCCCATCGGGGAGAAGGTAGATACGCAGTATTTT

j_call: TRBJ2-7
clone_size: NA
v_call: TRBV6-5
d_call: NA
cdr3_aa: CASSYGSGYEQYF
cdr3_nt: TGTGCCAGCAGTTACGGCAGCGGGTACGAGCAGTACTTC

j_call: TRBJ1-5
clone_size: many
v_call: TRBV20-1
d_call: TRBD1
cdr3_aa: CSAGKDRSKKPQHF
cdr3_nt: TGCAGTGCCGGAAAGGACAGGTCTAAGAAGCCCCAGCATTTT

j_call: TRBJ2-3
clone_size: few
v_call: TRBV18
d_call: NA
cdr3_aa: CASSPQGAASTDTQYF
cdr3_nt: TGTGCCAGCTCACCTCAGGGTGCGGCTAGCACAGATACGCAGTATTTT

j_call: TRBJ2-7
clone_size: few
v_call: TRBV11-2
d_call: TRBD2
cdr3_aa: CASSPTGTSASYEQYF
cdr3_nt: TGTGCCAGCAGCCCCACCGGGACTAGCGCCTCCTACGAGCAGTACTTC

j_call: TRBJ2-2
clone_size: few
v_call: TRBV3-1
d_call: NA
cdr3_aa: CASSHGSTGELFF
cdr3_nt: TGTGCCAGCAGCCATGGGTCGACCGGGGAGCTGTTTTTT

j_call: TRBJ1-6
clone_size: many
v_call: TRBV11-2
d_call: NA
cdr3_aa: CASSGGGSPLHF
cdr3_nt: TGTGCCAGCAGCGGGGGGGGGTCACCCCTCCACTTT

j_call: TRBJ1-5
clone_size: NA
v_call: TRBV5-6
d_call: NA
cdr3_aa: CASSLGSGRASNQPQHF
cdr3_nt: TGTGCCAGCAGCTTGGGGTCGGGCAGGGCCAGCAATCAGCCCCAGCATTTT

j_call: TRBJ1-1
clone_size: few
v_call: TRBV5-6
d_call: TRBD1
cdr3_aa: CASSRTGTGNTEAFF
cdr3_nt: TGTGCCAGCAGCCGAACCGGGACAGGGAACACTGAAGCTTTCTTT

j_call: TRBJ2-5
clone_size: NA
v_call: TRBV11-3
d_call: TRBD1
cdr3_aa: CASSLGTASDETQYF
cdr3_nt: TGTGCCAGCAGCTTGGGGACAGCGAGTGACGAGACCCAGTACTTC

j_call: TRBJ2-1
clone_size: NA
v_call: TRBV4-2
d_call: NA
cdr3_aa: CASSQAGYNEQFF
cdr3_nt: TGTGCCAGCAGCCAAGCAGGGTACAATGAGCAGTTCTTC

j_call: TRBJ2-7
clone_size: NA
v_call: TRBV30
d_call: TRBD2
cdr3_aa: CAWSAPAGGPYEQYF
cdr3_nt: TGTGCCTGGAGCGCCCCCGCGGGAGGGCCCTACGAGCAGTACTTC

j_call: TRBJ2-6
clone_size: few
v_call: TRBV29-1
d_call: NA
cdr3_aa: CSVGRVEVSGANVLTF
cdr3_nt: TGCAGCGTTGGGAGGGTGGAGGTTTCTGGGGCCAACGTCCTGACTTTC

j_call: TRBJ2-5
clone_size: NA
v_call: TRBV12-3/TRBV12-4
d_call: TRBD2
cdr3_aa: CASSFRTSGAQETQYF
cdr3_nt: TGTGCCAGCAGTTTCAGGACTAGCGGGGCCCAAGAGACCCAGTACTTC